This TCR beta chain came from a study of identical twins. Overall study findings and caveats: Within cord blood, abundant beta clonotypes carried fewer insertions, but memory repertoires showed no such trend.

The CDR3 consists of 15 residues. Germline V gene data show CDR1 as SGHRS and CDR2 as YFSETQ. J gave up 3 bases and V 1 base, and 5 bases lay outside the gene matches. Template switching, a step in the protocol, added a universal primer site, and cDNA carried unique molecular identifiers. TCRdb used MiXCR to reprocess the 5' RACE reads, holding one entry per CDR3 protein. The table lists under 500,000 distinct CDR3 sequences, over 11% of them singletons. This clonotype was found once. Its antigen is not known. All donors were healthy Caucasians. These data were also filed under a second study, of yellow fever vaccine responses in identical twins.

The rearrangement uses TRBV5-1 and TRBJ2-7, with 9 bases matching TRBD1. Sequencing input: CD4+ T cells sorted from blood. The receptor's source is a woman between 18 and 30 years old in good health. The CDR3 loop reads CASSLRLGQGYEQYF. The CDR3 DNA sequence: TGCGCCAGCAGCTTGAGGCTGGGACAGGGCTACGAGCAGTACTTC.